This T cell receptor (beta chain) came from a study of blood T cell repertoires in COVID-19. On the study more broadly: Samples representing acute and convalescent COVID-19 were sourced from the United States, Italy and Spain. T cells, B-cell-depleted T cells, or PBMCs provided the cDNA or gDNA that served as material.

The protocol was immunoSEQ multiplex PCR, while the TCRdb copy is restricted to in-frame clones and leaves out a portion. The sample has roughly 500,000 clones, roughly 90% seen once. This study enrolled people aged roughly 18 to 89 from approximately 24 US geographic areas. Participants were placed into cohorts based on the clinical history they reported. Looked up from germline, CDR1 is SGDLS and CDR2 is YYNGEE. V was trimmed by 0 bases and J by 3 bases, leaving 13 bases between them. This CDR3 has 16 residues. The source is a woman in her 40s who had recovered from COVID-19. The chain couples TRBV9 to TRBJ2-1; weak D call: TRBD2 (5 bases). Material: PBMCs or T cells enriched from blood (not recorded which). In DNA form, the CDR3 reads TGTGCCAGCAGCGTAGGAGGGCTTAGTTTCTACAATGAGCAGTTCTTC. Translating gives CASSVGGLSFYNEQFF.